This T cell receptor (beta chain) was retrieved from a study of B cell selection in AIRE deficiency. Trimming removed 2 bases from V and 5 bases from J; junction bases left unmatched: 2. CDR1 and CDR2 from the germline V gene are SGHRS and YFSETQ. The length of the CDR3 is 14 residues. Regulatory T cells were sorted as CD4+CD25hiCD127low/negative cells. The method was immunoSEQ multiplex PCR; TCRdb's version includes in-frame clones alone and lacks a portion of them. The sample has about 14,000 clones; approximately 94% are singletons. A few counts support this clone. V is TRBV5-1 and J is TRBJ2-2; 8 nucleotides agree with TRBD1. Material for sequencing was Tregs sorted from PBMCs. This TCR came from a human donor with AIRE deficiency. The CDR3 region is CASSFGQGTGELFF. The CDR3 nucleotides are TGCGCCAGCAGCTTCGGACAGGGAACCGGGGAGCTGTTTTTT.